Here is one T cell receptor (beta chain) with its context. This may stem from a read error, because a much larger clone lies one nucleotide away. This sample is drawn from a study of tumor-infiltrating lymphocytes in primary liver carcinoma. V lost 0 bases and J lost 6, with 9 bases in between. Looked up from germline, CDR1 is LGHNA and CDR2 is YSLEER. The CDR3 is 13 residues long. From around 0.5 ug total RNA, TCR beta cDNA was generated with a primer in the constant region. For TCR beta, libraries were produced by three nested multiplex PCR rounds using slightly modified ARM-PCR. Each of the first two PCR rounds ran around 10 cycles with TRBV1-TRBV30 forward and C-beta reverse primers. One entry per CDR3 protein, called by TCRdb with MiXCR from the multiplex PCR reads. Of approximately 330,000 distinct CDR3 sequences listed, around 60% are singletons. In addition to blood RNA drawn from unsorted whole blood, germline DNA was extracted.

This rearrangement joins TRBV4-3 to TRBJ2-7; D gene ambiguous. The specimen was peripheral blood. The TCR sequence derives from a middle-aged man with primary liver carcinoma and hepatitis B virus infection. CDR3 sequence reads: CASSQDRRSEQYF. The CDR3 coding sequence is TGCGCCAGCAGCCAAGATAGGAGAAGCGAGCAGTACTTC.